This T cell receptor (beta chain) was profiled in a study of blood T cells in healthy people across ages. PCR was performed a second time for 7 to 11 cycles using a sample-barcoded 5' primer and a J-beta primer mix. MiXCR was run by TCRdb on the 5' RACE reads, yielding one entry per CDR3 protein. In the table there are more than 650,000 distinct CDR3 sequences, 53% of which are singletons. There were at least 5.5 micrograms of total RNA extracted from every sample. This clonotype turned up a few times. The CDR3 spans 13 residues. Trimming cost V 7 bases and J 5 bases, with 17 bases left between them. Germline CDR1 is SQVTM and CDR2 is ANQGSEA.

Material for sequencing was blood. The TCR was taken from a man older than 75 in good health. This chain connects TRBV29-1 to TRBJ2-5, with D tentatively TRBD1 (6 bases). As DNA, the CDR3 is TGCAGCGGCCTCGTGGGGGCTGGGGAGACCCAGTACTTC. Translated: CSGLVGAGETQYF.